The entry that follows covers one T cell receptor (beta chain) sequence. Its antigen remains unidentified. CDR1 is LNHNV and CDR2 is YYDKDF in the germline V gene (reference sequence). This CDR3 region has 16 residues. V lost 1 base and J lost 4; bases outside the gene matches: 4. Use of 60 Vbeta and 13 Jbeta primers characterized the PCR. Produced via immunoSEQ multiplex PCR; TCRdb's table is partial and in-frame only. The data contain fewer than 200,000 clones, around three quarters of them singletons. The data are from a study of cytomegalovirus exposure and HLA in healthy donors. Study-level background: An earlier analysis found 120 million or so unique TCR beta sequences from approximately 200 million T cells.

Study outcomes and limitations: Reportedly, TCR beta sequences accurately predicted HLA-A and HLA-B alleles in most subjects. Later analysis demonstrated an association between a missense DCLRE1C variant and TCR beta V- and J-gene trimming. It was only CMV serostatus that was available as immune exposure information.

The source material was PBMCs. The TCR comes from a woman between 25 and 40 years old in good health and CMV-seropositive. The gene calls are TRBV15 and TRBJ1-5; 10 nucleotides agree with TRBD1. CDR3 sequence (DNA): TGTGCCACCAGCAGAGTTGGACAGGGGGTAAATCAGCCCCAGCATTTT. Protein sequence: CATSRVGQGVNQPQHF.